The source of this T cell receptor beta chain is a study of blood T cell repertoires in COVID-19. Background on the study: COVID-19 samples, acute and convalescent, were from the United States, Italy and Spain. From T cells, B-cell-depleted T cells, or PBMCs came the material, which was cDNA or gDNA.

Per the study methods: Amplification of reference gene primers provided the estimated nucleated cell counts. Generated by immunoSEQ multiplex PCR, the TCRdb table keeps only in-frame clones and is missing some. D and trimming come from the DNA, and the V and J calls and clone size come from that table. Among 160,000 or so clones listed, about nine tenths were seen once. Sequenced material: peripheral blood. The sequence was obtained from a woman in her 70s with acute or convalescent COVID-19.

In DNA, the CDR3 is TGCGCCAGCAGCCCCGGACAGGAAACCTACGAGCAGTACTTC. This codes for CASSPGQETYEQYF. The genes are TRBV5-1 and TRBJ2-7; 7 bases fit TRBD1. Looked up from germline, CDR1 is SGHRS and CDR2 is YFSETQ. The CDR3 contains 14 residues. Trimming at V came to 4 bases and at J to 2 bases, leaving 6 bases not matched to a gene.